This TCR beta chain originates from a study of beta chain features in type 1 diabetes. Study-wide points: Shortening of TCRB CDR3s, moderate but significant, appeared in all four CD4+ subsets of Type 1 diabetes patients. There were fewer insertions and more deletions at the VDJ junctions of type 1 diabetes patients.

Sorting of CD4+ naive, central memory, regulatory and stem cell-like memory cells was performed via CD45RO/CCR7/CD25/CD127/CD95/CD27. All of the sorted populations showed purity greater than 95%. This clone has a handful of counts. The antigen is unknown. Expressed TCRB transcripts got sequenced, as all isolated RNA was reverse transcribed. The data were produced by immunoSEQ multiplex PCR, yet TCRdb's version contains in-frame clones alone and is incomplete. This table has more than 120,000 clones, about 13% appearing once. The CDR3 length is 14 residues. Germline values: CDR1 MDHEN, CDR2 SYDVKM. V shed 7 bases and J 0 bases; nucleotides not matched to a gene: 5.

The origin of this receptor is a man between 18 and 29 years old with type 1 diabetes. What was sequenced was central memory CD4+ T cells from blood. The rearrangement links TRBV28 to TRBJ1-2; 7 bases agree with TRBD1. CDR3 coding DNA: TGTGCCAGCACCGATGGGACAGCTAACTATGGCTACACCTTC. It is translated as CASTDGTANYGYTF.